Presented here are 32 T cell receptor beta chains from one specimen sequenced in a study of T-cell reconstitution after alpha-beta-depleted transplantation in children. Preparing the TCRbeta library involved the use of unique molecular identifiers. TCRdb re-called the PCR reads with MiXCR, one entry per CDR3 protein. In the table there are 40,000 to 55,000 distinct CDR3 sequences, around 5.9% of which are singletons. This sample comprised PBMCs, mostly from graft donor cells, obtained 60 days after TCRalphabeta/CD19-depleted stem cell transplant. These TCRs come from a female patient aged 2 to 10 who had a stem cell transplant for aplastic anemia, so the T cells may come from the graft donor.

For this clonotype: An end of the junction does not agree with germline; a read error may underlie this. The chain employs TRBV7-9 and TRBJ2-3, with D uncertain. This CDR3 has 12 amino acids. Germline V gives CDR1 SEHNR, CDR2 FQNEAQ (reference sequence). The CDR3 DNA reads as TGTGCCAGGAGCTACAACACAGATACGCAGTATTTT. Translation gives CARSYNTDTQYF.

This clonotype was recorded many times. The rearrangement links TRBV27 to TRBJ1-5; 8 bases match TRBD1. V dropped 6 bases and J dropped 5; count of bases not matched to a gene: 3. The CDR3 has 13 amino acids. Germline V lookup: CDR1 MNHEY, CDR2 SMNVEV (reference sequence). The CDR3 coding sequence is TGTGCCAGCAGACTACAGGGGGATCAGCCCCAGCATTTT. Translating it yields CASRLQGDQPQHF.

At least ten counts were recorded for this clonotype. The chain has TRBV3-1 and TRBJ1-6; D is unresolved. The CDR3 runs to 14 residues. Trimming shortened V by 8 bases and J by 5 bases, and 13 bases separated the two germline ends. Germline CDR1 LGHDT, CDR2 YNNKEL (reference sequence). The DNA for the CDR3 is TGTGCCAGCTCGCCCGGACGGAATAATTCACCCCTCCACTTT. This codes for CASSPGRNNSPLHF.

This clonotype has a count of ten or more. The chain is built from TRBV7-2 and TRBJ2-5; possibly TRBD1 for D (6 bases). Trimming shortened V by 5 bases and J by 4 bases, and 17 bases separated the two germline ends. The CDR3 length is 15 residues. Per the germline V gene, CDR1 is SGHTA and CDR2 is FQGNSA. The CDR3 region has the DNA TGTGCCAGCAGCACTAACAGGGTCCAAGGAGAGACCCAGTACTTC. This gives the protein CASSTNRVQGETQYF. The variable domain in full, with the rest retrieved from reference TRBV7-2 and TRBJ2-5, is GAGVSQSPSNKVTEKGKDVELRCDPISGHTALYWYRQSLGQGLEFLIYFQGNSAPDKSGLPSDRFSAERTGGSVSTLTIQRTQQEDSAVYLCASSTNRVQGETQYFGPGTRLLVL.

The table lists this clonotype with many counts. This rearrangement joins TRBV7-3 to TRBJ1-1; D perhaps matches TRBD1 (5 bases). The CDR3 is 14 residues long. V lost 0 bases to trimming and J lost 11 bases, with 16 bases between them. The germline gives CDR1 SGHTA, CDR2 FQGTGA. DNA of the CDR3: TGTGCCAGCAGCTTAACGGAATTGTCCGGGACTGCTTTCTTT. Protein product: CASSLTELSGTAFF.

This clonotype was detected many times. The rearrangement links TRBV6-1 to TRBJ2-7, with 7 bases lining up with TRBD2. The length of the CDR3 is 15 residues. CDR1 and CDR2 from the germline V gene are MNHNS and SASEGT. The V segment lost 6 bases and the J segment 2 bases; nucleotides outside the gene matches: 10. CDR3 loop: CASSPAGTKTYEQYF. Written as DNA, the CDR3 is TGTGCCAGCAGCCCAGCCGGGACTAAAACCTACGAGCAGTACTTC.

This clonotype showed up many times. V gene TRBV20-1 combines with J gene TRBJ2-7; TRBD2 aligns across 8 bases. This CDR3 comprises 13 residues. Germline V gives CDR1 DFQATT, CDR2 SNEGSKA (reference sequence). The V segment lost 5 bases and the J segment 0 bases; nucleotides outside the gene matches: 3. CDR3 sequence reads: CSAAGTSSYEQYF. The CDR3, as DNA: TGCAGTGCTGCCGGGACTAGCTCCTACGAGCAGTACTTC.

CDR3 sequence (DNA): TGCAGTGCTAGCAGGGATACGCAGTATTTT. Protein sequence: CSASRDTQYF. The chain links TRBV20-1 to TRBJ2-3; D is undetermined. The CDR3 has 10 amino acids. The V gene lost 3 bases and the J gene lost 6 bases, with 4 bases spanning the gap. CDR1 and CDR2 from the germline V gene are DFQATT and SNEGSKA (reference sequence).

This clonotype has ten or more counts. This chain uses TRBV2 with TRBJ2-3, with 10 bases that match TRBD2. Unmatched junction bases numbered 8, after V lost 4 bases and J lost 7 bases. Germline values: CDR1 SNHLY, CDR2 FYNNEI. This CDR3 has 15 residues. CDR3 sequence: CASSGSSGGANTQYF. The CDR3 coding sequence is TGTGCCAGCAGTGGGTCGAGCGGGGGGGCAAATACGCAGTATTTT.

This clonotype was detected ten times or more. This chain links TRBV12-3 or TRBV12-4 with TRBJ2-1; D possibly matches TRBD1 or TRBD2 (7 bases each). The CDR3 loop spans 14 amino acids. The V gene lost 5 bases and the J gene lost 1 base, with 9 bases spanning the gap. For the CDR3, the DNA is TGTGCCAGCAGTCAGGGGGGGTCCTACAATGAGCAGTTCTTC. It is translated as CASSQGGSYNEQFF.

This clonotype came up many times. This chain uses TRBV20-1 with TRBJ2-7; D call uncertain. This CDR3 comprises 13 residues. V was clipped by 1 base and J by 4 bases, with 11 bases between them. The germline CDR1 and CDR2 sequences are DFQATT and SNEGSKA (reference sequence). The CDR3, as DNA: TGCAGTGCTAGAGGGCTCCCCCGGTACGAGCAGTACTTC. Protein: CSARGLPRYEQYF.

This clonotype was found many times. The gene calls are TRBV12-3 or TRBV12-4 and TRBJ2-1, with no clear D. CDR3 size: 13 residues. V was pared by 7 bases and J by 5 bases, with 12 bases between. In DNA form, the CDR3 reads TGTGCCAGCACCCTAAGGAGAGACAATGAGCAGTTCTTC. Translation: CASTLRRDNEQFF.

This clonotype was seen ten or more times. This chain uses TRBV20-1 with TRBJ2-1; D may be TRBD2 (5 bases). Trimming removed 1 base from V and 10 bases from J, with 14 bases in between. CDR3 length: 13 residues. Germline CDR1 reads DFQATT; CDR2 reads SNEGSKA (reference sequence). The CDR3 reads CSARGTVPGEQFF. The DNA for the CDR3 is TGCAGTGCTAGAGGGACTGTGCCAGGAGAGCAGTTCTTC.

This clonotype was seen at least ten times. The CDR3 reads CASSFDLTDTQYF. The CDR3 DNA sequence: TGTGCCAGCAGCTTTGATCTCACAGATACGCAGTATTTT. This rearrangement joins TRBV7-9 to TRBJ2-3; D unresolved. The CDR3 runs to 13 residues. The V gene lost 3 bases and the J gene lost 2 bases, with 6 bases spanning the gap. Per the germline V gene, CDR1 is SEHNR and CDR2 is FQNEAQ (reference sequence).

This clonotype came up many times. The chain has TRBV20-1 and TRBJ1-1; 8 nucleotides line up with TRBD1. This CDR3 comprises 16 residues. The germline V gene encodes CDR1 DFQATT and CDR2 SNEGSKA (reference sequence). The ends lost 2 bases at V and 3 bases at J; junction bases unmatched: 11. The CDR3 loop reads CSARPRQGRADTEAFF. In DNA, the CDR3 is TGCAGTGCTAGACCCAGACAGGGGCGAGCGGACACTGAAGCTTTCTTT.

This sequence joins TRBV12-3 or TRBV12-4 and TRBJ2-3; 8 bases line up with TRBD2. V lost 7 bases to trimming and J lost 1 base; unmatched junction nucleotides: 13. The CDR3 loop spans 17 amino acids. In nucleotides, the CDR3 is TGTGCCAGCACCCTCAAAGCGGGTAGCGGGGGCACAGATACGCAGTATTTT. This codes for CASTLKAGSGGTDTQYF.

This clonotype occurred many times. V and J are TRBV20-1 and TRBJ2-7; D possibly uses TRBD1 or TRBD2 (5 bases each). Trimming stripped 3 bases from V and 5 bases from J, with 8 bases between. Germline CDR1 reads DFQATT; CDR2 reads SNEGSKA (reference sequence). CDR3 length equals 11 residues. The CDR3 region has the DNA TGCAGTGCTAGGTGGGGGAACGAGCAGTACTTC. Protein sequence: CSARWGNEQYF.

This clonotype came up many times. The J gene is TRBJ2-2, the V gene TRBV20-1, with TRBD2 matching 8 bases. Trimming removed 3 bases from V and 6 bases from J; junction bases left unmatched: 0. CDR1 is DFQATT and CDR2 is SNEGSKA in the germline V gene (reference sequence). This CDR3 region has 12 residues. The CDR3 DNA reads as TGCAGTGCTAGCGGGAGGGCCGGGGAGCTGTTTTTT. This translates into CSASGRAGELFF.

This clonotype was seen repeatedly, ten times or more. The rearrangement joins TRBV19 to TRBJ2-7; 9 bases map to TRBD2. CDR1 is LNHDA and CDR2 is SQIVND in the germline V gene (reference sequence). The CDR3 has 15 residues. With V trimmed by 3 bases and J by 2 bases, 5 bases remained unmatched. The CDR3 loop is CASSIRLAGPYEQYF. The CDR3 bases are TGTGCCAGTAGTATTAGGCTAGCGGGACCCTACGAGCAGTACTTC.

This clonotype rates as medium-sized. This chain connects TRBV27 to TRBJ2-3; 7 bases align to TRBD1. This CDR3 region has 14 residues. The germline V gene has CDR1 MNHEY and CDR2 SMNVEV (reference sequence). J lost 4 bases, V lost 0 bases, and 1 base had no gene match. CDR3 protein: CASSLSTGPDTQYF. The DNA of the CDR3 is TGTGCCAGCAGTTTATCGACAGGGCCAGATACGCAGTATTTT.

This clonotype was picked up many times. The genes are TRBV27 and TRBJ2-2; D may be TRBD1 (6 bases). V gave up 5 bases and J gave up 4 bases, with 17 bases separating them. CDR3 length: 16 amino acids. Germline V CDR1 and CDR2: MNHEY, SMNVEV (reference sequence). CDR3 coding DNA: TGTGCCAGCAGTGTCCACAGGGTCTGGGGCACCGGGGAGCTGTTTTTT. This gives the protein CASSVHRVWGTGELFF.

This clonotype was seen repeatedly, ten times or more. This chain joins TRBV12-3 or TRBV12-4 and TRBJ2-5, with 13 bases lining up with TRBD2. The CDR3 covers 15 residues. After removal of 2 bases from V and 5 bases from J, the junction contained 2 bases not matched to a gene. CDR3 nucleotides: TGTGCCAGCAGTTTACGGGGACTAGCGGGGGAGACCCAGTACTTC. Protein product: CASSLRGLAGETQYF.

The table lists this clonotype with many counts. This chain connects TRBV12-3 or TRBV12-4 to TRBJ2-5, with D perhaps matching TRBD1 (6 bases). CDR3 length equals 14 residues. V lost 3 bases and J lost 1, with 9 bases in between. CDR3 sequence: CASSFRDTQETQYF. In DNA form, the CDR3 reads TGTGCCAGCAGTTTCCGGGACACCCAAGAGACCCAGTACTTC.

This clonotype was seen repeatedly, ten times or more. This CDR3 is CASSLSSGGAVNEQFF. CDR3 coding DNA: TGTGCCAGCAGTCTTAGTAGCGGGGGGGCTGTCAATGAGCAGTTCTTC. The gene calls are TRBV12-3 or TRBV12-4 and TRBJ2-1, with TRBD2 matching 11 bases. The CDR3 is 16 residues long. The ends lost 5 bases at V and 6 bases at J; junction bases unmatched: 9.

This clonotype was seen at least ten times. The V and J genes are TRBV2 and TRBJ1-5; unclear D gene. Germline V lookup: CDR1 SNHLY, CDR2 FYNNEI. V was shortened by 4 bases and J by 2 bases, with 12 bases between the two germline ends. The CDR3 length is 15 residues. CDR3 bases: TGTGCCAGCAGTGGCCTCCCCGGGGGCAATCAGCCCCAGCATTTT. This translates into CASSGLPGGNQPQHF. Filled out from reference TRBV2 and TRBJ1-5, the complete variable domain reads EPEVTQTPSHQVTQMGQEVILRCVPISNHLYFYWYRQILGQKVEFLVSFYNNEISEKSEIFDDQFSVERPDGSNFTLKIRSTKLEDSAMYFCASSGLPGGNQPQHFGDGTRLSIL.

The table lists this clonotype with many counts. The chain links TRBV20-1 to TRBJ2-1; either TRBD1 or TRBD2 may fit D (5 bases each). Trimming left V 6 bases short and J 6 bases short, with 18 bases between. CDR1 and CDR2 from the germline V gene are DFQATT and SNEGSKA (reference sequence). The CDR3 runs 14 residues. Here the CDR3 DNA reads TGCAGTGCGCCTCTAGTGGGGGTTTTCAATGAGCAGTTCTTC. This encodes CSAPLVGVFNEQFF.

This clonotype was recorded many times. CDR3 in DNA: TGTGCCAGCAGTCCTGACACCGGGGAGCTGTTTTTT. It yields the protein CASSPDTGELFF. The rearrangement joins TRBV12-3 or TRBV12-4 to TRBJ2-2, with no clear D. V lost 5 bases and J 3 bases, leaving 4 bases between the germline ends. This CDR3 has 12 residues.

On this clonotype itself: One end of the junction does not line up with germline, which may come from a read error. The chain couples TRBV5-1 to TRBJ2-3; 11 nucleotides line up with TRBD2. Germline V CDR1 and CDR2: SGHRS, YFSETQ. The CDR3 is made up of 17 amino acids. CDR3 nucleotides: TGCGCCATCAGCATACCTGCGGGACTAGCGGACACAGATACGCAGTATTTT. It translates to CAISIPAGLADTDTQYF.

This clonotype was seen repeatedly, ten times or more. V is TRBV9 and J is TRBJ2-5, with 12 bases lining up with TRBD2. This CDR3 has 17 amino acids. CDR1 and CDR2 from the germline V gene are SGDLS and YYNGEE. After removal of 0 bases from V and 5 bases from J, the junction contained 8 bases not matched to a gene. CDR3 loop: CASSVVPSGRGGETQYF. In nucleotides, the CDR3 is TGTGCCAGCAGCGTAGTCCCTAGCGGGAGGGGCGGGGAGACCCAGTACTTC.

This clonotype was counted only a few times. The chain is built from TRBV2 and TRBJ1-6; the D is unclear. The CDR3 spans 14 residues. Germline lookup yields CDR1 SNHLY and CDR2 FYNNEI. V was pared by 10 bases and J by 0 bases, with 10 bases between. The CDR3 DNA reads as TGTGCCACCAGGTCAAGCTCCTATAATTCACCCCTCCACTTT. It translates to CATRSSSYNSPLHF.

There are many counts of this clonotype. The V call is TRBV20-1, the J call TRBJ2-3; D is uncertain. There are 12 residues in the CDR3. Per the germline V gene, CDR1 is DFQATT and CDR2 is SNEGSKA (reference sequence). Between the trimmed V and J ends, which lost 5 bases and 0 bases, there was a span of 6 bases. CDR3 nucleotide sequence: TGCAGTGCTTGTGATAGCACAGATACGCAGTATTTT. It yields the protein CSACDSTDTQYF.

By share, this clonotype ranks as large (0.1 to 1%). V is TRBV24-1 and J is TRBJ2-2; a weak D match, TRBD1 (6 bases). The germline V and J ends were trimmed by 5 bases and 3 bases, with 15 bases remaining between them. There are 16 residues in the CDR3. The V gene's germline CDR1 is KGHDR and CDR2 SFDVKD. The CDR3 coding sequence is TGTGCCACCAGTGGACCGGGACAAGGGTACACCGGGGAGCTGTTTTTT. Encoded protein: CATSGPGQGYTGELFF.